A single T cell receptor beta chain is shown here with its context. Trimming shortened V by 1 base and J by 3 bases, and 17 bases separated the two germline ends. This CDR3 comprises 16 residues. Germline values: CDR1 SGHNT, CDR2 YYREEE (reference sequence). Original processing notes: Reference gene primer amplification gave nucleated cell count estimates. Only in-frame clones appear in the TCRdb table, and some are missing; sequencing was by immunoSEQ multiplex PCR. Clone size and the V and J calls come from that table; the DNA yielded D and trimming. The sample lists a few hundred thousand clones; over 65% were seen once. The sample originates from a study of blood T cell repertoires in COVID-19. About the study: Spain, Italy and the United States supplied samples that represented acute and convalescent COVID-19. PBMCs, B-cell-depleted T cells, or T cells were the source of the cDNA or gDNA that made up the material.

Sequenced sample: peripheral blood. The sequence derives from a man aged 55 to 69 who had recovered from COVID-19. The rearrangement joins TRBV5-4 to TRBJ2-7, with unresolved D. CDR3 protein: CASSLLADPKYYEQYF. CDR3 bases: TGTGCCAGCAGCTTGTTGGCGGATCCCAAATACTACGAGCAGTACTTC. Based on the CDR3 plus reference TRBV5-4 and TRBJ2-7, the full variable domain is ETGVTQSPTHLIKTRGQQVTLRCSSQSGHNTVSWYQQALGQGPQFIFQYYREEENGRGNFPPRFSGLQFPNYSSELNVNALELDDSALYLCASSLLADPKYYEQYFGPGTRLTVT.